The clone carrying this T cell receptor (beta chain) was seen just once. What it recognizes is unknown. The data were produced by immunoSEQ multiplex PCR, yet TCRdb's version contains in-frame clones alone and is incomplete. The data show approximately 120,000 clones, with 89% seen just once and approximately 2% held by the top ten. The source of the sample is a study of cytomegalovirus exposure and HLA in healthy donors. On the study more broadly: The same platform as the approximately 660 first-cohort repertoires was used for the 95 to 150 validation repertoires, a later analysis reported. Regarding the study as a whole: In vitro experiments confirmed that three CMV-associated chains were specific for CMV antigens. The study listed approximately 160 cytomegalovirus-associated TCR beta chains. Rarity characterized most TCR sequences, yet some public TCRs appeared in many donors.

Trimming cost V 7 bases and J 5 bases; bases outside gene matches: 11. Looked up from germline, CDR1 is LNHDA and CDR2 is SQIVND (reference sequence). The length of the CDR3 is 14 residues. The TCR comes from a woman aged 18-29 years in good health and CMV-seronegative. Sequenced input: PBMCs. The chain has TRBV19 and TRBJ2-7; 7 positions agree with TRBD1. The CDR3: CASNPGTVGNEQYF. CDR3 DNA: TGTGCCAGTAACCCCGGGACAGTTGGCAACGAGCAGTACTTC.